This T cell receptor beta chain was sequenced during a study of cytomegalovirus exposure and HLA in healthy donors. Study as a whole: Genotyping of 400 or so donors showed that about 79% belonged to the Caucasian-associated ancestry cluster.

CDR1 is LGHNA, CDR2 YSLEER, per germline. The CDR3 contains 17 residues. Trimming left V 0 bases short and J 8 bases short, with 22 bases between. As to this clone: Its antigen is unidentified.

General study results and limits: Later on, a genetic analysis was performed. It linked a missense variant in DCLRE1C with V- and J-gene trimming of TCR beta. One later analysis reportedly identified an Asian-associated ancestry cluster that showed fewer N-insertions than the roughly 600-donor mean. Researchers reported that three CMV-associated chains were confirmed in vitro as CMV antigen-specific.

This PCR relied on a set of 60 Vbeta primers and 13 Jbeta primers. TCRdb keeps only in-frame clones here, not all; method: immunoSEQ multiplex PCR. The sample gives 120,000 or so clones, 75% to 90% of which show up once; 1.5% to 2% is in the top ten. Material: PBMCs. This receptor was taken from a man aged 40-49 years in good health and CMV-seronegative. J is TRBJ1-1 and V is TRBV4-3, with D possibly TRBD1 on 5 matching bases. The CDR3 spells CASSQDRSGIRAWEAFF. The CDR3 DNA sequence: TGCGCCAGCAGCCAAGATAGATCAGGGATCCGAGCCTGGGAAGCTTTCTTT.